This T cell receptor (beta chain) derives from a study of shared clonotypes between healthy human individuals. Study background: CD4 naive and memory got three plates each, CD8 naive two, CD8 memory one.

Germline-derived CDR1 and CDR2 are SGHTA and FQGNSA. Trimming removed 6 bases at V and 0 bases at J, with 11 bases between. The CDR3 has 14 residues. Clones were sequenced by immunoSEQ multiplex PCR, and TCRdb holds only the in-frame ones, with some missing. The table lists around 550,000 clones, 90% to 96% of them singletons. This sequence joins TRBV7-2 and TRBJ2-5; D may correspond to TRBD1 or TRBD2 (5 bases each). Sequencing was performed on naive CD4+ T cells sorted from blood. Subset here: CD45RA+ positively selected. The clonotype was recovered from a woman younger than 45 in good health. The CDR3 is CASSLGTHQETQYF. CDR3 coding DNA: TGTGCCAGCAGTCTCGGGACCCACCAAGAGACCCAGTACTTC.